This T cell receptor (beta chain) was profiled in a study of response to subunit inactivated influenza vaccine. This clonotype is a singleton in its sample. Germline CDR1 is MNHEY and CDR2 is SVGEGT. This CDR3 comprises 13 residues. V dropped 2 bases and J dropped 0 bases, with 5 bases sitting between them. One entry per CDR3 protein results from TCRdb running MiXCR on the RT-PCR reads. The profile shows roughly 550,000 distinct CDR3 sequences, approximately 20% of them singletons. These same records also appear under a second study, on T cells expressing NK-cell markers. Per that paper: Libraries used 5'RACE template switching adding universal primer site and UMIs. Eight donors were sequenced, of whom seven were HCMV-seropositive, while the remaining one was HCMV-seronegative. In more than 5 donors, dominant CD3+CD56+NKG2C+ clones formed about 1.0-7.0% of CD8+ cells. In a handful of donors, dominant clonotypes made up roughly 28.3-65% of CD3+CD56-NKG2C+ cells.

V and J are TRBV6-2 or TRBV6-3 and TRBJ2-7; D is ambiguous. This TCR was sampled from a man aged 50-60 years who received an inactivated influenza vaccine. Sequences were derived from CD4+ T cells sorted from PBMCs, sampled less than 13 days after vaccination. This CDR3 is CASSYANSYEQYF. CDR3 nucleotide sequence: TGTGCCAGCAGTTACGCGAACTCCTACGAGCAGTACTTC.